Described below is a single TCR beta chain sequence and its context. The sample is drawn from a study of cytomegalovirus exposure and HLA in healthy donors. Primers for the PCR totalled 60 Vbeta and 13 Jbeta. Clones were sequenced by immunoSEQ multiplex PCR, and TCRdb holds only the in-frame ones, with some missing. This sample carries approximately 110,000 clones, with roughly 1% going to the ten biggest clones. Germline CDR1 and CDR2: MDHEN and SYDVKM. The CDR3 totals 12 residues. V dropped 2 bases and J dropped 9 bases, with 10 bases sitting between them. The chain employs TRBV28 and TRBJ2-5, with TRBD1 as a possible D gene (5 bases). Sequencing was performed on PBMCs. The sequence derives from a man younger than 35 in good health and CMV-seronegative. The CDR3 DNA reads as TGTGCCAGCAGTTTAGCAGGGCTCCCCCAGTACTTC. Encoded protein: CASSLAGLPQYF.